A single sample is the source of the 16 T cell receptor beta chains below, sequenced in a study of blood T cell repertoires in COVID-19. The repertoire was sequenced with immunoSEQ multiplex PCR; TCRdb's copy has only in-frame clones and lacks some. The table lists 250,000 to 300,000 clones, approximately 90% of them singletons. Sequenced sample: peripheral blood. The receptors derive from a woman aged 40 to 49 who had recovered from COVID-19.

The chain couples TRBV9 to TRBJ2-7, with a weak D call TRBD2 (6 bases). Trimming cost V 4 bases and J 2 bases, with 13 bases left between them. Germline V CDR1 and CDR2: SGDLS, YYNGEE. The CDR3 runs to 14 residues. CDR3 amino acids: CASSPAGLPYEQYF. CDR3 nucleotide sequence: TGTGCCAGCAGCCCAGCGGGCCTGCCCTACGAGCAGTACTTC.

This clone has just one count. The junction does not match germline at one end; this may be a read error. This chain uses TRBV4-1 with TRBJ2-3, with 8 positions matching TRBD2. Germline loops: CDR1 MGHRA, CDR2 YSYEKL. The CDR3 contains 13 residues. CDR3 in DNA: TGCGCCAGCAGCCCTCGGGGGGGACTACCCGTAGGTTTT. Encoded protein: CASSPRGGLPVGF.

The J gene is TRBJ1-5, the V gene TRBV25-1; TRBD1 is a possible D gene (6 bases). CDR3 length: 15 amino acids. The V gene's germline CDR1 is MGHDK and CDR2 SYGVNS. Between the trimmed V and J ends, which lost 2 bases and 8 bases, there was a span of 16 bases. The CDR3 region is CASSEGRGDTEPQHF. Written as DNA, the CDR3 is TGTGCCAGCAGTGAAGGCAGGGGCGATACGGAGCCCCAGCATTTT.

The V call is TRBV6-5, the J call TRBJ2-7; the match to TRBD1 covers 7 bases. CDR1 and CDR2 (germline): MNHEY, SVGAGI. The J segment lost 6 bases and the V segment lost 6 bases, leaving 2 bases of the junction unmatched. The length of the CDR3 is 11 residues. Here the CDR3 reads CASRTGSEQYF. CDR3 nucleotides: TGTGCCAGCAGGACAGGGTCCGAGCAGTACTTC.

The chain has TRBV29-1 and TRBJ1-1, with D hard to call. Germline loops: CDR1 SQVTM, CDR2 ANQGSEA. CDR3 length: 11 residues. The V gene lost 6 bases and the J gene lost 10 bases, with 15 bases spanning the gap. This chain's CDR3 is CSVSPGMGAFF. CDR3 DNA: TGCAGCGTGTCACCGGGAATGGGAGCTTTCTTT.

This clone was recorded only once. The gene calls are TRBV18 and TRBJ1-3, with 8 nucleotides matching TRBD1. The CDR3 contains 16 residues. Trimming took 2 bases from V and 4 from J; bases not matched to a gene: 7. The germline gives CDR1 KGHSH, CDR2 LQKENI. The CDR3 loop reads CASSPTTGTGGNTIYF. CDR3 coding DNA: TGTGCCAGCTCACCAACAACCGGGACAGGCGGAAACACCATATATTTT.

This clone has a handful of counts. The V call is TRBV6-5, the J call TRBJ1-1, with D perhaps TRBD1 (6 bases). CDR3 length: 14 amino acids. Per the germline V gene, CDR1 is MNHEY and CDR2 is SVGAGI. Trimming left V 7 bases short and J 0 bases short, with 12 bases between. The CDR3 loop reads CASTPGVMNTEAFF. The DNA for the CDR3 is TGTGCCAGCACCCCAGGGGTCATGAACACTGAAGCTTTCTTT.

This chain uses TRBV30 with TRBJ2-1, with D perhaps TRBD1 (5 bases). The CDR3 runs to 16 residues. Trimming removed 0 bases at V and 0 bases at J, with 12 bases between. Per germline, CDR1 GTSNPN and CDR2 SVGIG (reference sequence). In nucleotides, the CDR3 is TGTGCCTGGAGTGTAGGGGTGGGGCGCTCCTACAATGAGCAGTTCTTC. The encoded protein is CAWSVGVGRSYNEQFF.

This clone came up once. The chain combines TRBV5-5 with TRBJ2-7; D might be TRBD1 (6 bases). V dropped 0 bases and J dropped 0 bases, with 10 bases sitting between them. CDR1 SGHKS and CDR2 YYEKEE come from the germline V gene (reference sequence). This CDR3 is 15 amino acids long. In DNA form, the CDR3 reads TGTGCCAGCAGCTTGGGTCAGGGGTACTCCTACGAGCAGTACGTC. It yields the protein CASSLGQGYSYEQYV.

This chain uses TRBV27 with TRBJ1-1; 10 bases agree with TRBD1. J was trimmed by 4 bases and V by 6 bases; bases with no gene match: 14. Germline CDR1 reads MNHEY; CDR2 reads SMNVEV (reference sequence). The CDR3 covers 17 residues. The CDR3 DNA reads TGTGCCAGCAGCACCCCCGCCCGACAGGGGGCCCTCACTGAAGCTTTCTTT. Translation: CASSTPARQGALTEAFF.

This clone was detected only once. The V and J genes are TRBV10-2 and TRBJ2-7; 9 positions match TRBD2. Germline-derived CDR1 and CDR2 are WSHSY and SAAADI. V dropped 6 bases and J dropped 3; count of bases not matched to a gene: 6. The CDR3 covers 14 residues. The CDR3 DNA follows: TGCGCCAGCAGGGGGACTAGCACGGACTACGAGCAGTACTTC. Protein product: CASRGTSTDYEQYF.

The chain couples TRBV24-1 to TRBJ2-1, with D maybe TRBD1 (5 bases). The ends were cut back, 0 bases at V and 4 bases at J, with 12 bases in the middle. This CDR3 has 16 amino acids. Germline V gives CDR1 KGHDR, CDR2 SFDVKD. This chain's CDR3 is CATSDLAARDYNEQFF. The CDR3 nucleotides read TGTGCCACCAGTGATTTGGCGGCCAGGGATTACAATGAGCAGTTCTTC.

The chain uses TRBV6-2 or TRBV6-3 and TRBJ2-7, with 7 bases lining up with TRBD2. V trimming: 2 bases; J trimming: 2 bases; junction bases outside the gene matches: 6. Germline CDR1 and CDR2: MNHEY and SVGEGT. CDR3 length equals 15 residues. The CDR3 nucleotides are TGTGCCAGCAGTTACGGCGTTAGCGGGCCCTACGAGCAGTACGTC. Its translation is CASSYGVSGPYEQYV.

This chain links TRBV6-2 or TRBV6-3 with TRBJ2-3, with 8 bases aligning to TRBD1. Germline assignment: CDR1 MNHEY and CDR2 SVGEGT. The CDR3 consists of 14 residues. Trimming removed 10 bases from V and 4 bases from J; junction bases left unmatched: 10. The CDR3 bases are TGTGCCACCAGCCGACAGGGGCGGGCAGATACGCAGTATTTT. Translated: CATSRQGRADTQYF.

Here the CDR3 DNA reads TGTGCCACCAGTGATCCAGGGGGGACTAGTTCGTATTTT. The encoded protein is CATSDPGGTSSYF. The chain recombines TRBV24-1 with TRBJ2-3; maybe TRBD2 (8 bases). Germline V CDR1 and CDR2: KGHDR, SFDVKD. The length of the CDR3 is 13 residues. V was clipped by 3 bases and J by 14 bases, with 17 bases between them.

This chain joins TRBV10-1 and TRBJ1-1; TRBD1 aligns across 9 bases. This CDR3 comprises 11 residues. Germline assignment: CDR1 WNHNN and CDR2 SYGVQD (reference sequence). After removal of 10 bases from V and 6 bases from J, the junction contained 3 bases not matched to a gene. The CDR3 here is CAIHRGPEAFF. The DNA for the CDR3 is TGCGCCATCCACAGGGGGCCTGAAGCTTTCTTT.